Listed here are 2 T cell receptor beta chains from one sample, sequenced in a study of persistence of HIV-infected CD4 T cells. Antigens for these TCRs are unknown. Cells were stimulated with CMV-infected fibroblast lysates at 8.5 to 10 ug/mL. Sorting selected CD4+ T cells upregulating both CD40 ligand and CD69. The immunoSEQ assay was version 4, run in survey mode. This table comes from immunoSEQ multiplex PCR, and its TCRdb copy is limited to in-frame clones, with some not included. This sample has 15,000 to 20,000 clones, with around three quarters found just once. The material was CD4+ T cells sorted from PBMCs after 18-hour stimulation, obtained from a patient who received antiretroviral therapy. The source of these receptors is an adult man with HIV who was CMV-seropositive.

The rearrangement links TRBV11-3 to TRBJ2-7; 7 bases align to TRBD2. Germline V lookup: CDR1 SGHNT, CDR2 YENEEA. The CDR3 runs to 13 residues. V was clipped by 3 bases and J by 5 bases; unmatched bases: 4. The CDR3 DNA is TGTGCCAGCAGCTTGGGGAGGGCCCACGAGCAGTACTTC. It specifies CASSLGRAHEQYF.

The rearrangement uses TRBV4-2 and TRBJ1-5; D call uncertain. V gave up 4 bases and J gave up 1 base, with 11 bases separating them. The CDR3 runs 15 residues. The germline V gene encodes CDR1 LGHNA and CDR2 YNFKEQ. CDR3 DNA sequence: TGTGCCAGCAGCCCTACCCTGGACAGCAATCAGCCCCAGCATTTT. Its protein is CASSPTLDSNQPQHF.